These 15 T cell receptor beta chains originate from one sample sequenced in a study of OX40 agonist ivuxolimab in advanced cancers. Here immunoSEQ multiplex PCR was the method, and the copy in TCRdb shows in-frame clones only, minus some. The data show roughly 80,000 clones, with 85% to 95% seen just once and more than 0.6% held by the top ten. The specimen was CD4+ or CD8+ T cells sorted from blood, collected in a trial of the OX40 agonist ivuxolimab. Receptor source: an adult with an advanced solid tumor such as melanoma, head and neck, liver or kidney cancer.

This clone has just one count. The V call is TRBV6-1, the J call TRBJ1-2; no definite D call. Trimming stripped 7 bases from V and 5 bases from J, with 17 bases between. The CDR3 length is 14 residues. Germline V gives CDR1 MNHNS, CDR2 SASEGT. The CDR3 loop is CASMGSRVRYGYTF. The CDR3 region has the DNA TGTGCCAGCATGGGGTCTCGTGTCAGGTATGGCTACACCTTC.

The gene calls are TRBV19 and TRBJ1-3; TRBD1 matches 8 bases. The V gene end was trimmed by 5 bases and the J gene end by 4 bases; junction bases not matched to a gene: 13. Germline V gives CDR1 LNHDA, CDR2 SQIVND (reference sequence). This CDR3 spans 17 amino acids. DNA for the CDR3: TGTGCCAGTAGTTCACCGGGACAGGCGGATCTGGGAAACACCATATATTTT. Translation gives CASSSPGQADLGNTIYF.

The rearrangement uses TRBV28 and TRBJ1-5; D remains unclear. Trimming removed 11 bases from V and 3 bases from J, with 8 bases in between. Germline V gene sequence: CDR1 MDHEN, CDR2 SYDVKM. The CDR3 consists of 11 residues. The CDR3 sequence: CASYSNQPQHF. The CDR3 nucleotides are TGTGCCTCCTACTCCAATCAGCCCCAGCATTTT.

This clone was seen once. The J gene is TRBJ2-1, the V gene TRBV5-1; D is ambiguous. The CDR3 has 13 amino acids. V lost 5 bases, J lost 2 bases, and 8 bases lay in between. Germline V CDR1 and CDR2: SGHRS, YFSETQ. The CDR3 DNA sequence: TGCGCCAGCAGTGGCAAACCCTACAATGAGCAGTTCTTC. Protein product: CASSGKPYNEQFF.

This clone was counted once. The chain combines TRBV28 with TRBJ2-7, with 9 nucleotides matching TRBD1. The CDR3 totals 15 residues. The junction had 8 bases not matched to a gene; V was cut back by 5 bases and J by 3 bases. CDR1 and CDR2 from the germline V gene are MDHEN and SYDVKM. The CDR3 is CASSPAGQGRYEQYF. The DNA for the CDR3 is TGTGCCAGCAGTCCAGCGGGACAGGGTCGCTACGAGCAGTACTTC.

The CDR3 bases are TGTGCCAGCAGCCCAGGGACAGCGAACACTGAAGCTTTCTTT. Its translation: CASSPGTANTEAFF. The chain combines TRBV11-3 with TRBJ1-1; 7 bases align to TRBD1. Germline V gene sequence: CDR1 SGHNT, CDR2 YENEEA. The CDR3 contains 14 residues. The trim removed 5 bases at V and 1 base at J, leaving 4 bases unmatched.

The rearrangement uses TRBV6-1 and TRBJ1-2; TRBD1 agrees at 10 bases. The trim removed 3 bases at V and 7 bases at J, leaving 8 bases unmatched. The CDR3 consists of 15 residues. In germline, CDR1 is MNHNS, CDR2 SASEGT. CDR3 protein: CASSDASGTGVGYTF. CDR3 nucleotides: TGTGCCAGCAGTGATGCCTCCGGGACAGGGGTTGGCTACACCTTC.

The CDR3 DNA reads as TGTGCCAGCAGTGAACTCGTAGATACGCAGTATTTT. Translation: CASSELVDTQYF. The chain joins TRBV2 to TRBJ2-3, with D hard to call. The CDR3 covers 12 residues. Trimming took 2 bases from V and 5 from J, leaving 5 bases between them. Germline CDR1 reads SNHLY; CDR2 reads FYNNEI. The full variable domain, rest sourced from reference TRBV2 and TRBJ2-3, is EPEVTQTPSHQVTQMGQEVILRCVPISNHLYFYWYRQILGQKVEFLVSFYNNEISEKSEIFDDQFSVERPDGSNFTLKIRSTKLEDSAMYFCASSELVDTQYFGPGTRLTVL.

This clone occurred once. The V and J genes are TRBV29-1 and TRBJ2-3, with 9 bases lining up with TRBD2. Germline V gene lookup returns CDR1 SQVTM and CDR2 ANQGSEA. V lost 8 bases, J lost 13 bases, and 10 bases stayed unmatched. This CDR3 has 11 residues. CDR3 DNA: TGCAGCCTTCCACGCGGGGGGGAGGAGTATTTT. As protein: CSLPRGGEEYF.

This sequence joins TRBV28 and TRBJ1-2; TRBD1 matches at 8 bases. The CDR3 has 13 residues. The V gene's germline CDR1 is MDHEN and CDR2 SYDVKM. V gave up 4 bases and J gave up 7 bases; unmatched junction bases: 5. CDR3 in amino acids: CASSSGGGLGYTF. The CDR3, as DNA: TGTGCCAGCAGTTCAGGGGGCGGACTTGGCTACACCTTC.

The CDR3 sequence is CASSLTPSGAGENIQYF. The DNA for the CDR3 is TGTGCCAGCAGCTTGACCCCTAGCGGGGCCGGGGAAAACATTCAGTACTTC. The chain combines TRBV7-3 with TRBJ2-4, with 9 bases fitting TRBD2. The CDR3 has 17 residues. V shed 3 bases and J 5 bases; nucleotides not matched to a gene: 11. Germline V gives CDR1 SGHTA, CDR2 FQGTGA.

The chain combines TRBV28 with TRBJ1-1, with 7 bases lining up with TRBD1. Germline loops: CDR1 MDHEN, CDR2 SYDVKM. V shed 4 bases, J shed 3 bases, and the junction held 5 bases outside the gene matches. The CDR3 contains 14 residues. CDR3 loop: CASSSGGWDTEAFF. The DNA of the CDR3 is TGTGCCAGCAGTTCAGGGGGTTGGGACACTGAAGCTTTCTTT.

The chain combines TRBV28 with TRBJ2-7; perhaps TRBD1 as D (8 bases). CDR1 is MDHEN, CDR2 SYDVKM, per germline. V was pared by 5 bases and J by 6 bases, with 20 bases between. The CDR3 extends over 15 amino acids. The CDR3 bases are TGTGCCAGCAGTAAGGGAGGGACAGGATCCCGCGAGCAGTACTTC. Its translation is CASSKGGTGSREQYF.

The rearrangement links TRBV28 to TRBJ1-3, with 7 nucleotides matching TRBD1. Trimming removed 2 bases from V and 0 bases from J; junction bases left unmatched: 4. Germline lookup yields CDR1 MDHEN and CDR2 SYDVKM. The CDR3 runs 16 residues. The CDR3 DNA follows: TGTGCCAGCAGTTTACTAGGGACAGTCTCTGGAAACACCATATATTTT. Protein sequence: CASSLLGTVSGNTIYF.

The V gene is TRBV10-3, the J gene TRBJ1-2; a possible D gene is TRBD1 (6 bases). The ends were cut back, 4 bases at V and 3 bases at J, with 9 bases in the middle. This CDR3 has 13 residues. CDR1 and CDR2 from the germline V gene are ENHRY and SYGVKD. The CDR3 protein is CAISVQGHYGYTF. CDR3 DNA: TGTGCCATCAGTGTTCAGGGGCACTATGGCTACACCTTC.